This T cell receptor beta chain was recovered during a study of molecular identifiers for immune sequencing clone quantification. There are a few counts of this clonotype. Its specificity is unknown. Sorted inputs of about 18,000 to 1,100,000 cells, with 10%, 30% or 50% RNA, yielded naive CD8 libraries. Based on a CD8+CD4-CCR7+CD45RA+ profile, naive CD8 T cells were sorted. It was with previously described methods and listed TCR primers that bulk TCR libraries were made. TCRdb passed the PCR reads through MiXCR, listing each CDR3 protein once. The sample lists 600,000 to 650,000 distinct CDR3 sequences, less than 20% seen once, with 0.85% in the top ten. Study-level results: Clones that exceeded 20 RNA copies held over 98% of effector molecules, yet under 1% in naive cells.

Trimming pared 4 bases from V and 2 bases from J, leaving 16 bases between. Looked up from germline, CDR1 is SGHNT and CDR2 is YYREEE (reference sequence). The CDR3 length is 15 residues. Sequenced sample: naive CD8+ T cells from blood, with Jurkat cell RNA spiked in. Regarding subset: FACS-sorted CD8+CD4-CCR7+CD45RA+ naive T cells. This chain connects TRBV5-4 to TRBJ2-7; perhaps TRBD2 as D (5 bases). The source is a human donor in good health. Some libraries in this study had Jurkat cell RNA spiked in. The CDR3 nucleotides read TGTGCCAGCAGCGATAACACCGGGGTCGCCTACGAGCAGTACTTC. Amino acids: CASSDNTGVAYEQYF.